This TCR beta chain appears in the sequencing data of a study of control samples from healthy donors and cancer patients. Profiled with immunoSEQ multiplex PCR; TCRdb holds only in-frame clones, not every one. The data show around 130,000 clones, approximately 90% seen once. Germline values: CDR1 MRHNA, CDR2 SNTAGT. V dropped 4 bases and J dropped 7 bases, with 13 bases sitting between them. The CDR3 extends over 13 amino acids. The sequenced sample was blood. The sequence derives from a man aged 50-60 years in good health. This chain links TRBV6-4 with TRBJ1-1; D remains ambiguous. The CDR3 DNA reads as TGTGCCAGCAGTGTGGAGGGAGGAGGTGAAGCTTTCTTT. This encodes CASSVEGGGEAFF.